A single count supports the clone carrying this TCR beta chain. The sample is drawn from a study of shared clonotypes between healthy human individuals. The wider study: CD4 naive and memory got three plates each, CD8 naive two, CD8 memory one.

Germline V gene lookup returns CDR1 LGHNA and CDR2 YNFKEQ. Trimming took 3 bases from V and 2 from J; bases not matched to a gene: 12. CDR3 size: 19 residues. Using immunoSEQ multiplex PCR, the repertoire was profiled, and TCRdb retains in-frame clones only, with some absent. The sample has under 2.5 million clones, 85% to 95% seen once. Those who donated, Caucasian adults without exception, all lived in Nashville, Tennessee. This TCR came from a man younger than 35 in good health. Some clones in this sample may be carry-over from other donors' samples. The chain employs TRBV4-2 and TRBJ2-3; 12 bases fit TRBD2. Material: naive CD4+ T cells from PBMCs. Subset given: CD45RA+ positively selected. CDR3 loop: CASSHDWTSGDRDTDTQYF. CDR3 DNA: TGTGCCAGCAGCCATGACTGGACTAGCGGGGATAGGGACACAGATACGCAGTATTTT.